Described below is a single T cell receptor beta chain sequence and its context. The CDR3 end lies 3 residues beyond the end of the read and is filled in from the germline J gene. This table comes from immunoSEQ multiplex PCR, and its TCRdb copy is limited to in-frame clones, with some not included. The listing contains about 17,000 clones. The CDR3 is 16 amino acids. The ends lost 5 bases at V and 2 bases at J; junction bases unmatched: 11. Germline V gene lookup returns CDR1 DFQATT and CDR2 SNEGSKA (reference sequence). The data are from a study of T cells in women clearing cervical HPV infection. Prevalent HPV16 infections were excluded; only incident single HPV16 infections included.

Sample: blood buffy coat. This receptor was taken from a woman between 18 and 69 years old with a cervical HPV16 infection that either progressed to CIN3+ or cleared (not recorded which). The chain is built from TRBV20-1 and TRBJ2-5; the match to TRBD2 covers 10 bases. The CDR3 here is CSAPRVAGGDQETQYF. The CDR3 bases that were read are TGCAGTGCTCCGAGGGTAGCGGGGGGCGATCAAGAGACC.